The 18 T cell receptor beta chains listed next were all sequenced from one sample in a study of molecular identifiers for immune sequencing clone quantification. Each CDR3 protein gets one entry after TCRdb re-called the PCR reads with MiXCR. The data contain around 480,000 distinct CDR3 sequences, 20% to 25% of them singletons. Sample: naive CD8+ T cells from blood, with Jurkat cell RNA spiked in. Noted subset: FACS-sorted CD8+CD4-CCR7+CD45RA+ naive T cells. These TCRs come from a human donor in good health. Some libraries in this study had Jurkat cell RNA spiked in.

In DNA, the CDR3 is TGCGCCAGCAGCCAAGATCTCGTACCCAGGGGAGATCAGGGCTACACCTTC. Translation: CASSQDLVPRGDQGYTF. The V call is TRBV4-3, the J call TRBJ1-2, with TRBD1 as a possible D gene (6 bases). Germline CDR1 reads LGHNA; CDR2 reads YSLEER. The CDR3 is 17 amino acids. V lost 0 bases, J lost 8 bases, and 22 bases lay in between.

This clonotype has ten or more counts. The chain couples TRBV7-9 to TRBJ2-3; 8 positions match TRBD1. The CDR3 runs to 16 residues. The germline V gene encodes CDR1 SEHNR and CDR2 FQNEAQ (reference sequence). V lost 3 bases, J lost 3 bases, and 8 bases stayed unmatched. CDR3 bases: TGTGCCAGCAGCTTTCCGGACAGGGATGTGACAGATACGCAGTATTTT. Its protein is CASSFPDRDVTDTQYF.

This clonotype was counted a few times. The genes are TRBV27 and TRBJ2-1; 11 bases line up with TRBD1. The CDR3 is 15 residues long. V gave up 4 bases and J gave up 6 bases; unmatched junction bases: 5. In germline, CDR1 is MNHEY, CDR2 SMNVEV (reference sequence). This CDR3 is CASSSNGQGANEQFF. The CDR3 DNA reads as TGTGCCAGCAGTTCTAACGGACAGGGGGCCAATGAGCAGTTCTTC.

This clonotype was counted many times. The chain links TRBV30 to TRBJ1-2; 8 positions agree with TRBD1. Germline assignment: CDR1 GTSNPN and CDR2 SVGIG (reference sequence). The CDR3 is 13 residues long. J was trimmed by 7 bases and V by 3 bases; bases with no gene match: 7. The CDR3 DNA reads TGTGCCTGGAGCGAGACAGGGGCGTCTGGCTACACCTTC. This gives the protein CAWSETGASGYTF.

This clonotype was seen at least ten times. The chain is built from TRBV15 and TRBJ1-1; no firm D call. The CDR3 totals 15 residues. Deletions cut 2 bases from V and 6 bases from J, with 16 bases between. Looked up from germline, CDR1 is LNHNV and CDR2 is YYDKDF (reference sequence). The CDR3 reads CATSRTLGSSSEAFF. The DNA of the CDR3 is TGTGCCACCAGCAGAACTTTGGGGTCATCATCTGAAGCTTTCTTT.

The chain joins TRBV15 to TRBJ1-1; D is undetermined. The germline V and J ends were trimmed by 0 bases and 7 bases, with 21 bases remaining between them. The germline gives CDR1 LNHNV, CDR2 YYDKDF (reference sequence). This CDR3 has 17 amino acids. The CDR3 loop reads CATSRDRFGQISGEAFF. The CDR3 coding sequence is TGTGCCACCAGCAGAGATCGGTTTGGGCAGATATCGGGTGAAGCTTTCTTT.

The J gene is TRBJ1-1, the V gene TRBV27; tentative D call: TRBD1 (5 bases). The CDR3 covers 12 residues. CDR1 MNHEY and CDR2 SMNVEV come from the germline V gene (reference sequence). The CDR3 here is CASQGWDTEAFF. CDR3 DNA sequence: TGTGCTTCCCAGGGTTGGGACACTGAAGCTTTCTTT.

Many counts were recorded for this clonotype. The chain combines TRBV7-8 with TRBJ1-1; D ambiguous. Germline CDR1 reads SGHVS; CDR2 reads FQNEAQ. The V gene lost 2 bases and the J gene lost 0 bases, with 10 bases spanning the gap. This CDR3 region has 15 residues. In DNA form, the CDR3 reads TGTGCCAGCAGCTTACATCGGCAGTTGAACACTGAAGCTTTCTTT. Translation: CASSLHRQLNTEAFF.

The chain employs TRBV4-3 and TRBJ2-3, with 7 bases that match TRBD2. Unmatched junction bases numbered 6, after V lost 2 bases and J lost 1 base. The CDR3 length is 16 residues. The germline CDR1 and CDR2 sequences are LGHNA and YSLEER. CDR3 region: CASSQTPAGGTDTQYF. The DNA for the CDR3 is TGCGCCAGCAGCCAAACACCCGCGGGGGGCACAGATACGCAGTATTTT.

The chain is built from TRBV7-2 and TRBJ2-7; 7 positions agree with TRBD1. Germline V gene data show CDR1 as SGHTA and CDR2 as FQGNSA. The CDR3 consists of 15 residues. The V and J ends lost 1 base and 3 bases, in that order; junction bases with no gene match: 6. In nucleotides, the CDR3 is TGTGCCAGCAGCTTAGTAGAGGGGGCCAACTACGAGCAGTACTTC. Its translation is CASSLVEGANYEQYF.

Ten or more counts support this clonotype. The chain combines TRBV4-3 with TRBJ1-1, with D hard to call. This CDR3 spans 19 amino acids. V gave up 0 bases and J gave up 1 base, with 21 bases separating them. Germline V gene lookup returns CDR1 LGHNA and CDR2 YSLEER. This chain's CDR3 is CASSQDKAGFGRRNTEAFF. CDR3 DNA sequence: TGCGCCAGCAGCCAAGATAAGGCCGGGTTTGGGCGACGGAACACTGAAGCTTTCTTT.

Ten or more counts support this clonotype. This CDR3 reads CASSLTSGYTDTQYF. CDR3 coding DNA: TGTGCCAGCAGTTTAACTAGCGGTTACACAGATACGCAGTATTTT. This sequence joins TRBV28 and TRBJ2-3, with TRBD2 matching 8 bases. The length of the CDR3 is 15 residues. V dropped 2 bases and J dropped 2; count of bases not matched to a gene: 3. CDR1 MDHEN and CDR2 SYDVKM come from the germline V gene.

Of note for this clonotype: A much bigger clone sits one base away, suggesting this may be a read error. V usage is TRBV5-1 and J usage is TRBJ1-1; D remains ambiguous. CDR1 is SGHRS, CDR2 YFSETQ, per germline. The CDR3 loop spans 11 amino acids. In DNA, the CDR3 is TGCTCCAGCAGAGATCGGACTGAAGCTTTCTTT. It is translated as CSSRDRTEAFF. The entire variable domain, with the rest obtained from reference TRBV5-1 and TRBJ1-1, is as follows: KAGVTQTPRYLIKTRGQQVTLSCSPISGHRSVSWYQQTPGQGLQFLFEYFSETQRNKGNFPGRFSGRQFSNSRSEMNVSTLELGDSALYLCSSRDRTEAFFGQGTRLTVV.

This clonotype has at least ten counts. The rearrangement joins TRBV9 to TRBJ1-2, with D unresolved. This CDR3 has 15 residues. Germline V gene lookup returns CDR1 SGDLS and CDR2 YYNGEE. V dropped 4 bases and J dropped 8 bases, with 21 bases sitting between them. CDR3 coding DNA: TGTGCCAGCAGCCCCGGTGTGCAGGCCGCTGAGGGCTACACCTTC. This sequence encodes CASSPGVQAAEGYTF.

This clonotype was observed many times. The V and J genes are TRBV7-9 and TRBJ2-1, with 13 positions matching TRBD2. Germline V CDR1 and CDR2: SEHNR, FQNEAQ (reference sequence). The V segment lost 5 bases and the J segment 10 bases; nucleotides outside the gene matches: 8. CDR3 length: 15 residues. Here the CDR3 reads CASSGLAGVIGEQFF. The CDR3 region has the DNA TGTGCCAGCAGCGGACTAGCGGGAGTCATCGGCGAGCAGTTCTTC.

This clonotype was seen repeatedly, ten times or more. The chain recombines TRBV4-2 with TRBJ2-3; weak D call: TRBD1 (6 bases). The CDR3 has 14 amino acids. Between the trimmed V and J ends, which lost 1 base and 5 bases, there was a span of 10 bases. CDR1 is LGHNA and CDR2 is YNFKEQ in the germline V gene. The CDR3 sequence is CASSQVLQGDTQYF. The CDR3 DNA is TGTGCCAGCAGCCAAGTTCTACAGGGAGATACGCAGTATTTT.

This clonotype has ten or more counts. The V and J genes are TRBV27 and TRBJ2-3; maybe TRBD1 (5 bases). CDR3 size: 16 residues. Germline V gives CDR1 MNHEY, CDR2 SMNVEV (reference sequence). V gave up 5 bases and J gave up 4 bases, with 19 bases separating them. The CDR3 sequence is CASSPLLPVGADTQYF. CDR3 nucleotides: TGTGCCAGCAGTCCGCTTTTACCCGTAGGGGCAGATACGCAGTATTTT.

This clonotype came up a few times. The CDR3 region has the DNA TGCGCCAGCAGCCAAGTTTTCAGGGGCGGCGACGAGCAGTACTTC. Encoded protein: CASSQVFRGGDEQYF. The chain is built from TRBV4-1 and TRBJ2-7; a possible D gene is TRBD1 (6 bases). Germline V CDR1 and CDR2: MGHRA, YSYEKL. The CDR3 is 15 amino acids. Trimming removed 1 base at V and 5 bases at J, with 15 bases between.